Presented here are 4 T cell receptor beta chains from one specimen sequenced in a study of T cell responses to AZD1222 COVID-19 vaccine. TCRdb's copy holds only in-frame clones and misses some; the assay was immunoSEQ multiplex PCR. The table has 98,000 or so clones, approximately 89% seen once. Here the sequenced sample was peripheral blood, taken on day 0 of AZD1222 vaccination. Receptor source: an adult in good health.

The chain has TRBV10-3 and TRBJ1-5; TRBD1 matches at 7 bases. V dropped 0 bases and J dropped 2; count of bases not matched to a gene: 1. Germline CDR1 reads ENHRY; CDR2 reads SYGVKD. This CDR3 is 15 amino acids long. CDR3 sequence: CAISESGGRNQPQHF. The CDR3 DNA reads TGTGCCATCAGTGAGTCAGGGGGCCGCAATCAGCCCCAGCATTTT.

V usage is TRBV27 and J usage is TRBJ2-1, with 9 bases matching TRBD1. V shed 7 bases, J shed 0 bases, and the junction held 1 base outside the gene matches. The CDR3 is 14 amino acids. The germline V gene encodes CDR1 MNHEY and CDR2 SMNVEV (reference sequence). DNA for the CDR3: TGTGCCAGCAAGGGACAGGGCTCCTACAATGAGCAGTTCTTC. This sequence encodes CASKGQGSYNEQFF.

This rearrangement joins TRBV15 to TRBJ2-7, with 9 bases matching TRBD1. V gave up 3 bases and J gave up 2 bases; unmatched junction bases: 5. This CDR3 is 15 amino acids long. The V gene's germline CDR1 is LNHNV and CDR2 YYDKDF (reference sequence). CDR3 nucleotide sequence: TGTGCCACCAGCAGGGCCGGGACAGGGACCTACGAGCAGTACTTC. As protein: CATSRAGTGTYEQYF.

The J gene is TRBJ2-1, the V gene TRBV11-2, with D maybe TRBD2 (5 bases). Germline V CDR1 and CDR2: SGHAT, FQNNGV. This CDR3 region has 14 residues. The V end was cut by 4 bases, the J end by 8 bases, with 15 bases between. This CDR3 reads CASSSTAGLYEQFF. For the CDR3, the DNA is TGTGCCAGCAGCTCAACCGCAGGACTCTATGAGCAGTTCTTC.